The sequence of this T cell receptor (beta chain) was determined in a study of blood T cell repertoires in COVID-19 (dated by TCRdb to 2020 to 2022). Study-level background: Collaborator samples came from the United States, Italy and Spain and covered acute and convalescent phases of COVID-19. The material from the prospective study consisted of cDNA or gDNA derived from T cells, B-cell-depleted T cells, or PBMCs. The dataset comprised deeply sampled blood TCRbeta repertoires from subjects exposed to, actively infected with, or recovered from COVID-19. The repertoires were released in a freely available public database intended as a resource for research on the immune response to SARS-CoV-2. The samples were drawn from the first 160 participants of the ongoing ImmuneRACE study and from roughly 1,300 subjects provided by 6 global collaborators. A de-identified subject ID, COVID-19 status, age in years and sex were almost always included in the sample metadata. Where available, HLA class I and class II types were taken from metadata supplied by the sample provider and were not determined by assay-based typing. Findings and caveats that apply to the study as a whole: The amount of clinical and demographic metadata varied by source and participant and was provided uncurated.

Comment on this clone: This receptor's antigen is unknown. Per-base qualities were not stored, and no clone one base away is much larger.

The collaborating institutions used their own protocols to collect whole blood in K2EDTA tubes. For TCRbeta analysis, collaborator samples were shipped as frozen whole blood, as isolated PBMCs, or as DNA extracted from either sample type. TCRbeta CDR3 regions were amplified from genomic DNA by means of the immunoSEQ Assay, a bias-controlled multiplex PCR. For the original study's pipeline: Nucleated cell counts per sample were estimated from amplification of reference gene primers within the assay. To quantify the absolute abundance of each unique TCRbeta CDR3 rearrangement, sequence reads were collapsed and filtered. For each sample, productive Simpson clonality was calculated as the square root of Simpson's diversity index over productive rearrangements. TCRdb retrieved this table from immuneACCESS and kept in-frame rearrangements only. Not all clones are present; in checked studies, unresolved V genes account for under half, and no reason is known for the remainder. V and J calls and clone size are given by that table; D and trimming were obtained from the DNA. This sample lists approximately 240,000 clones; 84% were detected once. The ten largest clones add up to around 4% of the sample.

At the junction V is shortened by 0 bases and J by 5 bases, with 11 bases in between. As encoded in the germline V gene (reference sequence), CDR1 is WNHNN while CDR2 is SYGVQD. There are 14 amino acids in the CDR3, from cysteine to phenylalanine inclusive. The sequence is cut down to CDR3 DNA, 42 bases in frame from base 1. The sequenced sample was peripheral blood. This sequence was found in a man aged 50 or older with acute or convalescent COVID-19. The sequence is built from TRBV10-1 and TRBJ2-7; the D segment could be TRBD1, given 5 matching bases. At the DNA level, the sequence is TGCGCCAGCAGTGAGTCGGTAGGGGCCCACGAGCAGTACTTC. It is translated as CASSESVGAHEQYF.